The 22 T cell receptor beta chains in this list originate from one sample, sequenced in a study of a mutant IDH1 vaccine in newly diagnosed glioma. As for time point: week 11, during vaccination. In the vaccine, a single dose held 300 ug of the mutant IDH1 20-mer peptide, along with topical imiquimod. The assay was immunoSEQ multiplex PCR, and TCRdb's table has in-frame clones only and misses some. The sample yields tens of thousands of clones, over 65% seen once. No cognate antigen is known for these TCRs. Sample: PBMCs, taken from a glioma patient whose treatment included an IDH1 peptide vaccine. These receptors were collected from a woman aged 18-29 years with glioma.

This rearrangement joins TRBV5-1 to TRBJ2-7, with a possible D match to TRBD2 (7 bases). CDR1 is SGHRS, CDR2 YFSETQ, per germline. Trimming pared 4 bases from V and 2 bases from J, leaving 13 bases between. The CDR3 is 14 residues long. CDR3 residues: CASSSGTTPYEQYF. In DNA, the CDR3 is TGCGCCAGCAGCAGCGGGACAACTCCCTACGAGCAGTACTTC.

This chain uses TRBV5-4 with TRBJ1-3; D is perhaps TRBD1 (6 bases). Trimming stripped 4 bases from V and 3 bases from J, with 17 bases between. The germline V gene encodes CDR1 SGHNT and CDR2 YYREEE (reference sequence). The CDR3 is 16 residues long. CDR3: CASSATGPGGGNTIYF. DNA of the CDR3: TGTGCCAGCAGCGCCACAGGGCCTGGGGGTGGAAACACCATATATTTT.

This chain joins TRBV19 and TRBJ1-1; D is unclear. CDR3 length equals 13 residues. Trimming shortened V by 3 bases and J by 6 bases, and 11 bases separated the two germline ends. Germline CDR1 is LNHDA and CDR2 is SQIVND (reference sequence). The CDR3 loop is CASSIHPGAEAFF. In DNA form, the CDR3 reads TGTGCCAGTAGTATCCACCCCGGAGCTGAAGCTTTCTTT.

This chain joins TRBV15 and TRBJ2-1; 8 nucleotides align to TRBD1. This CDR3 spans 15 amino acids. Germline assignment: CDR1 LNHNV and CDR2 YYDKDF (reference sequence). Trimming removed 4 bases from V and 9 bases from J; junction bases left unmatched: 11. The CDR3 protein is CATSTWDRTGAEQFF. The CDR3 nucleotides read TGTGCCACCAGCACCTGGGACAGGACTGGCGCTGAGCAGTTCTTC.

The chain recombines TRBV4-1 with TRBJ2-5; D is undetermined. V was clipped by 0 bases and J by 2 bases, with 7 bases between them. This CDR3 is built from 14 residues. Looked up from germline, CDR1 is MGHRA and CDR2 is YSYEKL. The CDR3 here is CASSQEQLQETQYF. The CDR3 coding sequence is TGCGCCAGCAGCCAAGAACAGCTTCAAGAGACCCAGTACTTC.

The CDR3 bases are TGTGCCAGCAGCTTTCAAGAGACCCAGTACTTC. The encoded protein is CASSFQETQYF. The chain is built from TRBV7-9 and TRBJ2-5, with D hard to call. CDR1 is SEHNR, CDR2 FQNEAQ, per germline (reference sequence). The CDR3 consists of 11 residues. Trimming removed 3 bases at V and 2 bases at J, with 1 base between.

This chain links TRBV28 with TRBJ1-5; 7 bases fit TRBD1. There are 14 residues in the CDR3. V lost 3 bases to trimming and J lost 9 bases; unmatched junction nucleotides: 8. Germline lookup yields CDR1 MDHEN and CDR2 SYDVKM. The CDR3 DNA reads as TGTGCCAGCAGTTTCGGGGGGCCAGGGGGGCCCCAGCATTTT. It yields the protein CASSFGGPGGPQHF.

The chain employs TRBV5-1 and TRBJ2-5; 9 positions agree with TRBD2. The length of the CDR3 is 21 residues. V shed 0 bases and J 1 base; nucleotides not matched to a gene: 19. Germline lookup yields CDR1 SGHRS and CDR2 YFSETQ. The CDR3 reads CASSLAFSPGLAVRLQETQYF. CDR3 sequence (DNA): TGCGCCAGCAGCTTGGCCTTTTCCCCGGGACTAGCAGTGAGACTCCAAGAGACCCAGTACTTC.

The genes are TRBV6-1 and TRBJ1-3; D uncertain. CDR1 and CDR2 from the germline V gene are MNHNS and SASEGT. The CDR3 contains 10 residues. The ends were cut back, 7 bases at V and 9 bases at J, with 7 bases in the middle. The chain's CDR3 is CASNEATIYF. The CDR3 nucleotides are TGTGCCAGCAACGAAGCCACCATATATTTT.

This rearrangement joins TRBV14 to TRBJ2-3; 14 positions agree with TRBD2. Per the germline V gene, CDR1 is SGHDN and CDR2 is FVKESK. The CDR3 has 19 amino acids. V trimming: 4 bases; J trimming: 1 base; junction bases outside the gene matches: 10. CDR3 sequence (DNA): TGTGCCAGCAGCCTGGGGACTAGCGGGAGTTGGGACGGCACAGATACGCAGTATTTT. This encodes CASSLGTSGSWDGTDTQYF.

This rearrangement joins TRBV7-2 to TRBJ2-1, with D unclear. V was trimmed by 0 bases and J by 4 bases, leaving 13 bases between them. The CDR3 is 16 amino acids. Germline loops: CDR1 SGHTA, CDR2 FQGNSA. This chain's CDR3 is CASSLAPQSSYNEQFF. CDR3 sequence (DNA): TGTGCCAGCAGCTTAGCCCCTCAATCCTCTTACAATGAGCAGTTCTTC.

In DNA form, the CDR3 reads TGTGCCAGCGGAATGTCGGGGTTCAATGGCTACACCTTC. Its translation is CASGMSGFNGYTF. V and J are TRBV28 and TRBJ1-2; D remains unclear. Germline CDR1 reads MDHEN; CDR2 reads SYDVKM. This CDR3 has 13 amino acids. V was cut by 8 bases and J by 6 bases, with 16 bases left in between.

This clone was picked up a small number of times. The chain uses TRBV4-1 and TRBJ2-7; 7 bases map to TRBD2. This CDR3 is built from 15 residues. With 4 bases clipped from V and 0 bases from J, the junction kept 6 bases outside the gene matches. From germline, CDR1 is MGHRA and CDR2 YSYEKL. CDR3 DNA sequence: TGCGCCAGCAGCCTTGTCCAGCGGGACTCCTACGAGCAGTACTTC. Translated, it gives CASSLVQRDSYEQYF.

The chain employs TRBV2 and TRBJ2-4, with D uncertain. Germline CDR1 and CDR2: SNHLY and FYNNEI. CDR3 length: 14 residues. The V gene lost 4 bases and the J gene lost 2 bases, with 9 bases spanning the gap. CDR3 sequence reads: CASSVAFSKNIQYF. CDR3 nucleotide sequence: TGTGCCAGCAGTGTCGCATTTTCCAAAAACATTCAGTACTTC.

J is TRBJ2-2 and V is TRBV5-8, with D perhaps TRBD1 (6 bases). CDR3 size: 15 residues. V was shortened by 2 bases and J by 2 bases, with 10 bases between the two germline ends. In germline, CDR1 is SGHTS, CDR2 YDEGEE. This CDR3 reads CASSFRTVNTGELFF. The CDR3 DNA reads as TGTGCCAGCAGCTTTCGGACAGTCAACACCGGGGAGCTGTTTTTT.

The V and J genes are TRBV19 and TRBJ1-5, with a possible D match to TRBD1 (5 bases). V lost 3 bases to trimming and J lost 0 bases, with 18 bases between them. Germline CDR1 and CDR2: LNHDA and SQIVND (reference sequence). The CDR3 is 18 amino acids. The CDR3 DNA reads TGTGCCAGTAGTATTTTGATTTCGGGGCCATATAGCAATCAGCCCCAGCATTTT. Translating it yields CASSILISGPYSNQPQHF. The full variable domain, its missing parts supplied by reference TRBV19 and TRBJ1-5, is DGGITQSPKYLFRKEGQNVTLSCEQNLNHDAMYWYRQDPGQGLRLIYYSQIVNDFQKGDIAEGYSVSREKKESFPLTVTSAQKNPTAFYLCASSILISGPYSNQPQHFGDGTRLSIL.

The chain carries TRBV7-2 and TRBJ1-1; D unclear. V was shortened by 0 bases and J by 7 bases, with 12 bases between the two germline ends. Germline assignment: CDR1 SGHTA and CDR2 FQGNSA. This CDR3 comprises 14 residues. The CDR3 region has the DNA TGTGCCAGCAGCTTAGCGGAAGGACCGCGTGAAGCTTTCTTT. It specifies CASSLAEGPREAFF.

The CDR3 reads CASSPWPQGVMRNTEAFF. In nucleotides, the CDR3 is TGTGCCAGCAGTCCGTGGCCACAGGGGGTCATGCGGAACACTGAAGCTTTCTTT. V is TRBV28 and J is TRBJ1-1; 8 positions agree with TRBD1. Germline CDR1 reads MDHEN; CDR2 reads SYDVKM. The CDR3 spans 18 residues. The V gene end was trimmed by 5 bases and the J gene end by 1 base; junction bases not matched to a gene: 15.

This clone was seen a few times. The rearrangement links TRBV20-1 to TRBJ1-2; D is ambiguous. Trimming cost V 2 bases and J 6 bases, with 4 bases left between them. The germline CDR1 and CDR2 sequences are DFQATT and SNEGSKA (reference sequence). CDR3 length: 10 amino acids. This CDR3 is CSARLDGYTF. CDR3 sequence (DNA): TGCAGTGCTAGATTGGATGGCTACACCTTC.

This clone was seen a handful of times. The rearrangement uses TRBV7-9 and TRBJ2-2, with 13 positions matching TRBD2. J gave up 4 bases and V 5 bases, and 10 bases lay outside the gene matches. The CDR3 is 18 amino acids. The germline gives CDR1 SEHNR, CDR2 FQNEAQ (reference sequence). In nucleotides, the CDR3 is TGTGCCAGCAGCCACACTAGCGGGAGGGCCTCGGGCACCGGGGAGCTGTTTTTT. This sequence encodes CASSHTSGRASGTGELFF.

This clone is labeled medium-sized. The rearrangement links TRBV19 to TRBJ2-7; no clear D. Deletions cut 1 base from V and 1 base from J, with 5 bases between. The CDR3 has 13 amino acids. CDR1 is LNHDA and CDR2 is SQIVND in the germline V gene (reference sequence). For the CDR3, the DNA is TGTGCCAGTAGTATAGCTGATTCCTACGAGCAGTACTTC. Protein: CASSIADSYEQYF. Full variable domain (outside the CDR3, taken from reference TRBV19 and TRBJ2-7): DGGITQSPKYLFRKEGQNVTLSCEQNLNHDAMYWYRQDPGQGLRLIYYSQIVNDFQKGDIAEGYSVSREKKESFPLTVTSAQKNPTAFYLCASSIADSYEQYFGPGTRLTVT.

This clone appeared a single time. The rearrangement links TRBV7-9 to TRBJ2-1; D unclear. V lost 5 bases, J lost 9 bases, and 11 bases lay in between. CDR3 length: 12 residues. Germline values: CDR1 SEHNR, CDR2 FQNEAQ (reference sequence). CDR3 DNA sequence: TGTGCCAGCAGCCGTACTGAGAGTGAGCAGTTCTTC. Protein product: CASSRTESEQFF.